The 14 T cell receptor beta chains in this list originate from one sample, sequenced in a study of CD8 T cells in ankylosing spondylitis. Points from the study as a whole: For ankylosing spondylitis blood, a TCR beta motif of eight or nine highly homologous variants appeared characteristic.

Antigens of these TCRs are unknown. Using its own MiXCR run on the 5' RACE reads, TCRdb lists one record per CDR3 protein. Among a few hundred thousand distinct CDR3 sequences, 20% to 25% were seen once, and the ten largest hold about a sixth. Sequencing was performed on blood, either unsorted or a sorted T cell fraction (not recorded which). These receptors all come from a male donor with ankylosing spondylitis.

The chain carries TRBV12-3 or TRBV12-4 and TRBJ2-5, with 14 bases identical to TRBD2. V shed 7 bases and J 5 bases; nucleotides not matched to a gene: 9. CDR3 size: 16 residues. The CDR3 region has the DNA TGTGCCAGCACCCCGGGACTAGCGGGAGTGGGGGAGACCCAGTACTTC. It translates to CASTPGLAGVGETQYF.

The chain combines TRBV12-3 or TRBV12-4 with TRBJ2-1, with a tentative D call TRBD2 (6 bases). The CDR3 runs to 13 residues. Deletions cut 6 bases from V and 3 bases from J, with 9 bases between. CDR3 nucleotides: TGTGCCAGCAGCCGGGACTTCTACAATGAGCAGTTCTTC. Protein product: CASSRDFYNEQFF.

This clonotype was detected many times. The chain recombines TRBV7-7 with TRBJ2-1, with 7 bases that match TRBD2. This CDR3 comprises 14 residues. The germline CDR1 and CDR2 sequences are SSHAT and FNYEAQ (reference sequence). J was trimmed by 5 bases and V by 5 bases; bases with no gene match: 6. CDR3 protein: CASSPSGINNEQFF. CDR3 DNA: TGTGCCAGCAGCCCAAGCGGGATCAACAATGAGCAGTTCTTC.

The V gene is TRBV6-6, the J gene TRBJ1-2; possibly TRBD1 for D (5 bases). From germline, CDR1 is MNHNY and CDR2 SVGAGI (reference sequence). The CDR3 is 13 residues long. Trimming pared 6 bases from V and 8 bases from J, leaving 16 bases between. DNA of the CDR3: TGTGCCAGCAGAAGAGACAGCTTCGGAGGCTACACCTTC. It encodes CASRRDSFGGYTF.

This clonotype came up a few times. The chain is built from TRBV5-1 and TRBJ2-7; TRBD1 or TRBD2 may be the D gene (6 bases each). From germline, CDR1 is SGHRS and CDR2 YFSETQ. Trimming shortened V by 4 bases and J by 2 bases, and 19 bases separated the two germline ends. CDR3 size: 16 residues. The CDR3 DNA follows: TGCGCCAGCAGCCCGCGAGGTGACCGGGGGCCCTACGAGCAGTACTTC. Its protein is CASSPRGDRGPYEQYF.

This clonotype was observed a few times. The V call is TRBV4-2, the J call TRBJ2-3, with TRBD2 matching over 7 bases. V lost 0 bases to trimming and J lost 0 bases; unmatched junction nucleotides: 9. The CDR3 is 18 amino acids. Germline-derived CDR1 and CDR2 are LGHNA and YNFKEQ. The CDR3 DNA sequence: TGTGCCAGCAGCCAAGATGGCGGAGGCGGGAGCAGCACAGATACGCAGTATTTT. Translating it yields CASSQDGGGGSSTDTQYF.

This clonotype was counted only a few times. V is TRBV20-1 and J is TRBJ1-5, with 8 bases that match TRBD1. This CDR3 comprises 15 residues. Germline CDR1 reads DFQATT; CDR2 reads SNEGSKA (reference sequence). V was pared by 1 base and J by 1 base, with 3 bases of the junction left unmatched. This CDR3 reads CSARVTGGSNQPQHF. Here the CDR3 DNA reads TGCAGTGCTAGAGTTACAGGGGGGAGCAATCAGCCCCAGCATTTT.

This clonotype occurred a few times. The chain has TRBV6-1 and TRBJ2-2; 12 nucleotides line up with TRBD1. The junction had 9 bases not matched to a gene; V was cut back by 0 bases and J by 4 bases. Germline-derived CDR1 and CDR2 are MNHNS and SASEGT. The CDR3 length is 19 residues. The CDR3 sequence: CASSEASGQGARGTGELFF. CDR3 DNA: TGTGCCAGCAGTGAAGCCTCGGGACAGGGGGCGCGTGGCACCGGGGAGCTGTTTTTT.

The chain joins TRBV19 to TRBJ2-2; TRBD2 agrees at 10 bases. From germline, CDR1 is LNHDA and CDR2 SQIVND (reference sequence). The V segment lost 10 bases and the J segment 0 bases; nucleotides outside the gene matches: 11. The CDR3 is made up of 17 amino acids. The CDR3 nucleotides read TGTGCCACGTCCCTGCTAGCGGGAGCCTCGAACACCGGGGAGCTGTTTTTT. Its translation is CATSLLAGASNTGELFF.

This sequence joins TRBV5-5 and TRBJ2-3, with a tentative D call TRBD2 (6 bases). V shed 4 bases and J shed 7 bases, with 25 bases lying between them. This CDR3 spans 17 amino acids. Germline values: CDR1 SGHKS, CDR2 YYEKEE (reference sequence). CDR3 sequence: CASSRGGAGPPLNTQYF. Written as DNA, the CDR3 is TGTGCCAGCAGCCGGGGAGGCGCAGGGCCCCCTCTTAATACGCAGTATTTT.

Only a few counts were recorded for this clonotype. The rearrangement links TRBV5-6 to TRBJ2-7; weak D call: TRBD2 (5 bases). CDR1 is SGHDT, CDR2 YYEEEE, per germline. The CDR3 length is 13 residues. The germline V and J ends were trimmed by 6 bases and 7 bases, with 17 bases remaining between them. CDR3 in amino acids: CASNRALPGEQYF. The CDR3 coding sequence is TGTGCCAGCAACAGAGCTCTTCCGGGGGAGCAGTACTTC.

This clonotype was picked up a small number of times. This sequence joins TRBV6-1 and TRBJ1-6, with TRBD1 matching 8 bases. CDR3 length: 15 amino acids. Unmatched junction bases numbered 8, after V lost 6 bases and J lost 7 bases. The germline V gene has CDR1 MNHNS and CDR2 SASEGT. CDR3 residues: CASSHRGVENSPLHF. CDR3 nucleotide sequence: TGTGCCAGCAGCCACAGGGGGGTAGAAAATTCACCCCTCCACTTT.

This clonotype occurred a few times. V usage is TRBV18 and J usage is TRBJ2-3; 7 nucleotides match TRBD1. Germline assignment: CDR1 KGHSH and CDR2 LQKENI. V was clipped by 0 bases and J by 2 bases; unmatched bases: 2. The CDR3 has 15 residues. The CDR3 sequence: CASSPPQGVTDTQYF. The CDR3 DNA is TGTGCCAGCTCACCACCCCAGGGGGTCACAGATACGCAGTATTTT.

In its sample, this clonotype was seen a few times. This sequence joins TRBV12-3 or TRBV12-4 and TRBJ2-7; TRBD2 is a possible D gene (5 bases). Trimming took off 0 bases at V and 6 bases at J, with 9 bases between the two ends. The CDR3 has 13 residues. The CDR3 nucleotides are TGTGCCAGCAGTTTAGCGAGGGATTTCGAGCAGTACTTC. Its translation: CASSLARDFEQYF.